The 23 T cell receptor beta chains below all came from one sample that was sequenced in a study of spatial heterogeneity in lung cancer. The time point is: sample taken at primary tumor resection. Whole RNA was taken from tumor, nontumor lung or frozen PBMC; it was then sequenced unsorted. From the 5' RACE reads, TCRdb called clonotypes with MiXCR, one entry per CDR3 protein. Of about 90,000 distinct CDR3 sequences listed, roughly 10% are singletons. Specimen: PBMCs, collected at surgery. These receptors were taken from a male donor with early-stage non-small cell lung cancer.

This clonotype has at least ten counts. The chain joins TRBV5-1 to TRBJ1-1; 9 bases match TRBD1. This CDR3 contains 14 residues. V dropped 2 bases and J dropped 5; count of bases not matched to a gene: 4. Germline V lookup: CDR1 SGHRS, CDR2 YFSETQ. CDR3 nucleotides: TGCGCCAGCAGCTTTGGGACAGGGAATACTGAAGCTTTCTTT. Residues: CASSFGTGNTEAFF.

The J gene is TRBJ2-5, the V gene TRBV20-1; D unclear. The CDR3 contains 13 residues. With 1 base removed from V and 4 bases from J, the gap between germline ends came to 10 bases. The germline CDR1 and CDR2 sequences are DFQATT and SNEGSKA (reference sequence). The chain's CDR3 is CSARVISRETQYF. CDR3 in DNA: TGCAGTGCTAGAGTAATCTCTCGAGAGACCCAGTACTTC.

This clonotype was recorded at least ten times. The chain employs TRBV27 and TRBJ2-3; D might be TRBD1 or TRBD2, each matching 5 bases. V was clipped by 3 bases and J by 1 base, with 11 bases between them. From germline, CDR1 is MNHEY and CDR2 SMNVEV (reference sequence). The CDR3 contains 15 residues. The CDR3 sequence: CASSLGREGTDTQYF. The CDR3, as DNA: TGTGCCAGCAGTTTGGGACGAGAAGGCACAGATACGCAGTATTTT.

The table lists this clonotype with many counts. This rearrangement joins TRBV7-9 to TRBJ1-6; D unclear. Looked up from germline, CDR1 is SEHNR and CDR2 is FQNEAQ (reference sequence). Trimming took 1 base from V and 7 from J, leaving 5 bases between them. The length of the CDR3 is 13 residues. The CDR3 nucleotides read TGTGCCAGCAGCTTAGAAGCAAATTCACCCCTCCACTTT. Protein: CASSLEANSPLHF. Looking up the rest from reference TRBV7-9 and TRBJ1-6 gives the full variable domain: DTGVSQNPRHKITKRGQNVTFRCDPISEHNRLYWYRQTLGQGPEFLTYFQNEAQLEKSRLLSDRFSAERPKGSFSTLEIQRTEQGDSAMYLCASSLEANSPLHFGNGTRLTVT.

The chain has TRBV7-9 and TRBJ2-6; no reliable D call. With 3 bases removed from V and 1 base from J, the gap between germline ends came to 4 bases. CDR3 length equals 14 residues. Germline V gene sequence: CDR1 SEHNR, CDR2 FQNEAQ (reference sequence). The CDR3 DNA reads TGTGCCAGCAGCTTCAATTCTGGGGCCAACGTCCTGACTTTC. Protein: CASSFNSGANVLTF.

This clonotype has just a few counts. The chain combines TRBV2 with TRBJ1-5; the D gene is possibly TRBD1 (5 bases). This CDR3 is built from 14 residues. The germline gives CDR1 SNHLY, CDR2 FYNNEI. V shed 2 bases and J shed 4 bases, with 9 bases lying between them. The CDR3: CASSERQLNQPQHF. The CDR3 DNA sequence: TGTGCCAGCAGTGAAAGACAGCTAAATCAGCCCCAGCATTTT.

This clonotype was counted ten times or more. The V gene is TRBV20-1, the J gene TRBJ2-4; TRBD2 might be the D (6 bases). Germline CDR1 reads DFQATT; CDR2 reads SNEGSKA (reference sequence). V gave up 5 bases and J gave up 5 bases, with 10 bases separating them. The CDR3 runs to 12 residues. CDR3 sequence: CSAQAGENIQYF. CDR3 nucleotide sequence: TGCAGTGCTCAAGCGGGCGAAAACATTCAGTACTTC.

This chain connects TRBV7-9 to TRBJ1-4; TRBD1 might be the D (6 bases). The ends were cut back, 5 bases at V and 7 bases at J, with 14 bases in the middle. CDR3 length: 14 residues. Per germline, CDR1 SEHNR and CDR2 FQNEAQ (reference sequence). CDR3: CASSRPGRGEKLFF. CDR3 nucleotides: TGTGCCAGCAGCCGCCCTGGCAGGGGTGAAAAACTGTTTTTT.

This clonotype was counted only a few times. This chain joins TRBV5-4 and TRBJ1-6; D is ambiguous. In germline, CDR1 is SGHNT, CDR2 YYREEE (reference sequence). V was trimmed by 0 bases and J by 3 bases, leaving 13 bases between them. The CDR3 has 17 amino acids. The CDR3, as DNA: TGTGCCAGCAGCTTGGACGGATTTAGGGTCTATAATTCACCCCTCCACTTT. Residues: CASSLDGFRVYNSPLHF.

This clonotype was picked up a small number of times. This rearrangement joins TRBV6-5 to TRBJ1-6; possibly TRBD1 for D (5 bases). The germline CDR1 and CDR2 sequences are MNHEY and SVGAGI. CDR3 length: 11 amino acids. Between the trimmed V and J ends, which lost 2 bases and 12 bases, there was a span of 5 bases. The DNA of the CDR3 is TGTGCCAGCAGTTACGGGGGACCCCTCCACTTT. Translating gives CASSYGGPLHF.

The gene calls are TRBV5-1 and TRBJ2-5; a possible D gene is TRBD2 (5 bases). Trimming pared 2 bases from V and 4 bases from J, leaving 15 bases between. From germline, CDR1 is SGHRS and CDR2 YFSETQ. The CDR3 is made up of 15 amino acids. CDR3 DNA: TGCGCCAGCAGCTTAGGGTCGGGGTTGGCAGAGACCCAGTACTTC. Protein product: CASSLGSGLAETQYF.

Only a few counts were recorded for this clonotype. The CDR3 DNA is TGTGCCAGCAGCTTAGCGGTGCCTGCCACAGATACGCAGTATTTT. The encoded protein is CASSLAVPATDTQYF. The chain recombines TRBV7-9 with TRBJ2-3; D gene uncertain. Trimming took off 0 bases at V and 2 bases at J, with 9 bases between the two ends. The CDR3 is 15 residues long. Germline V gene data show CDR1 as SEHNR and CDR2 as FQNEAQ (reference sequence).

In this sample, this clonotype turned up a few times. The rearrangement joins TRBV4-1 to TRBJ2-7, with 7 bases matching TRBD2. Trimming took 0 bases from V and 2 from J; bases not matched to a gene: 7. The CDR3 runs 16 residues. Germline CDR1 is MGHRA and CDR2 is YSYEKL. Here the CDR3 DNA reads TGCGCCAGCAGCCAAGATCTGGGGGGGGTCACCTACGAGCAGTACTTC. As protein: CASSQDLGGVTYEQYF.

The gene calls are TRBV3-1 and TRBJ1-3; TRBD1 matches at 12 bases. After removal of 2 bases from V and 2 bases from J, the junction contained 4 bases not matched to a gene. This CDR3 comprises 17 residues. From germline, CDR1 is LGHDT and CDR2 YNNKEL (reference sequence). The CDR3, as DNA: TGTGCCAGCAGCCAACCGGGACAGGGGGCACCTGGAAACACCATATATTTT. Its translation: CASSQPGQGAPGNTIYF.

This clonotype was found many times. The chain uses TRBV29-1 and TRBJ2-5; possibly TRBD2 for D (6 bases). In germline, CDR1 is SQVTM, CDR2 ANQGSEA. The CDR3 runs to 13 residues. Trimming took off 3 bases at V and 2 bases at J, with 10 bases between the two ends. CDR3 bases: TGCAGCGTTGATTCGGGGGAACAAGAGACCCAGTACTTC. This codes for CSVDSGEQETQYF.

This chain joins TRBV28 and TRBJ1-1, with D tentatively TRBD1 (6 bases). CDR3 length: 13 residues. V gave up 10 bases and J gave up 5 bases, with 17 bases separating them. From germline, CDR1 is MDHEN and CDR2 SYDVKM. The CDR3 here is CAIARGGGTEAFF. The CDR3 bases are TGTGCCATCGCCCGGGGGGGCGGGACTGAAGCTTTCTTT.

This clonotype was observed at least ten times. V usage is TRBV9 and J usage is TRBJ2-7; D is undetermined. The V end lost 0 bases, the J end lost 9 bases, and 19 bases lay between the germline ends. The CDR3 has 15 amino acids. Germline V gene sequence: CDR1 SGDLS, CDR2 YYNGEE. The CDR3 sequence: CASSVEPSLYDVQYF. The CDR3 nucleotides are TGTGCCAGCAGCGTAGAGCCGTCCCTCTACGATGTGCAGTACTTC.

The genes are TRBV12-3 or TRBV12-4 and TRBJ2-7, with D unclear. The CDR3 consists of 12 residues. V lost 6 bases to trimming and J lost 5 bases, with 11 bases between them. The CDR3 DNA reads TGTGCCAGCAGCGCTGGTCGGCACGAGCAGTACTTC. Its translation is CASSAGRHEQYF.

The chain's CDR3 is CASSQEDRGEETQYF. CDR3 DNA sequence: TGTGCCAGCAGCCAAGAGGACAGGGGGGAAGAGACCCAGTACTTC. The chain links TRBV3-1 to TRBJ2-5; 10 bases are shared with TRBD1. The germline gives CDR1 LGHDT, CDR2 YNNKEL (reference sequence). The CDR3 runs to 15 residues. The V gene end was trimmed by 0 bases and the J gene end by 3 bases; junction bases not matched to a gene: 1.

This clonotype occurred many times. This rearrangement joins TRBV11-1 to TRBJ2-7, with a weak D call TRBD2 (5 bases). V lost 2 bases and J lost 4, with 9 bases in between. The CDR3 consists of 13 residues. In germline, CDR1 is SGHAT, CDR2 FQDESV (reference sequence). CDR3 DNA: TGTGCCAGCAGCTTATCCACGGGGTACGAGCAGTACTTC. Amino acids: CASSLSTGYEQYF.

The rearrangement links TRBV20-1 to TRBJ2-1; D call uncertain. The CDR3 runs to 14 residues. Trimming cost V 4 bases and J 0 bases, with 10 bases left between them. The germline V gene encodes CDR1 DFQATT and CDR2 SNEGSKA (reference sequence). The CDR3 loop is CSAMPLSSYNEQFF. Written as DNA, the CDR3 is TGCAGTGCTATGCCCCTCAGCTCCTACAATGAGCAGTTCTTC.

This clonotype was observed a few times. The chain has TRBV29-1 and TRBJ2-5; D tentatively reads TRBD1 or TRBD2 (6 bases each). V lost 3 bases and J lost 4, with 9 bases in between. CDR1 SQVTM and CDR2 ANQGSEA come from the germline V gene. There are 12 residues in the CDR3. The CDR3 DNA is TGCAGCGTTGAGGAGGGGGGAGAGACCCAGTACTTC. Encoded protein: CSVEEGGETQYF.

This clonotype was counted many times. The chain combines TRBV5-1 with TRBJ2-7; D remains ambiguous. The V gene lost 1 base and the J gene lost 5 bases, with 10 bases spanning the gap. CDR3 length: 13 residues. In germline, CDR1 is SGHRS, CDR2 YFSETQ. CDR3 loop: CASSLFVENEQYF. CDR3 sequence (DNA): TGCGCCAGCAGCTTGTTCGTTGAGAACGAGCAGTACTTC.